This T cell receptor beta chain was sequenced during a study of shared clonotypes between healthy human individuals. Study-level points and caveats: Collection of samples was limited to blood; tissue repertoires likely differ. Larger estimated richness was generally recorded for naive subsets relative to memory subsets.

Produced via immunoSEQ multiplex PCR; TCRdb's table is partial and in-frame only. This table holds about 580,000 clones, 98% found once. About this clone: Its antigen is currently unknown.

CD8 cells classed as naive were CD45RO-negative and positively selected for CCR7, excluding terminally differentiated effector memory CD45RA+ cells. Every one of the donors was a Caucasian adult that lived in Nashville, Tennessee. In germline, CDR1 is SGHKS, CDR2 YYEKEE (reference sequence). Trimming took 0 bases from V and 2 from J, leaving 14 bases between them. This CDR3 spans 16 amino acids. V usage is TRBV5-5 and J usage is TRBJ2-5; D remains unclear. Material: naive CD8+ T cells sorted from blood. The origin of this receptor is a man in his thirties or forties in good health. CDR3 DNA: TGTGCCAGCAGCTTGGCCCCTTTATCAGTACAAGAGACCCAGTACTTC. Amino acids: CASSLAPLSVQETQYF.